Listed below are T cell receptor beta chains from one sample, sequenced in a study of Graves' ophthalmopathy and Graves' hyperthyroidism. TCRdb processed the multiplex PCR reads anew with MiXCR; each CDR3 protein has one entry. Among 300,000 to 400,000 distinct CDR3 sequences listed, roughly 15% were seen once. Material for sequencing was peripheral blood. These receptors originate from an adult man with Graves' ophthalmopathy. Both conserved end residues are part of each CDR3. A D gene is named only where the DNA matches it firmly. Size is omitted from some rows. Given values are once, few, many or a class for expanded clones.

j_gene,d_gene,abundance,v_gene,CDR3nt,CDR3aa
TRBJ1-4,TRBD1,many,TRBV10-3,TGTGCCATCAGTGATGTGAGGACAGGCCGGGCTGAAAAACTGTTTTTT,CAISDVRTGRAEKLFF
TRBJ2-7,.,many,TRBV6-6,TGTGCCAGCAGCCATGACCCGAAAGGGGAGCAGTACTTC,CASSHDPKGEQYF
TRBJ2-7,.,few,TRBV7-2,TGTGCCAGCAGCTGGGACAAAGACTATTCCTACGAGCAGTACTTC,CASSWDKDYSYEQYF
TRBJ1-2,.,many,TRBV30,TGTGCCTGGAGTAACTATGGCTACACCTTC,CAWSNYGYTF
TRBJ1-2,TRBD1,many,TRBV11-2,TGTGCCAGCAGCTTAACCCTTACAGGGGCCGGGTATGGCTACACCTTC,CASSLTLTGAGYGYTF
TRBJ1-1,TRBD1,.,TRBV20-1,TGCAGTGCGGACGGGACAGGGACACTGAACACTGAAGCTTTCTTT,CSADGTGTLNTEAFF
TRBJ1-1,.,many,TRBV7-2,TGTGCCAGCAGCATACAACAGGGCTCGAAAGTGTTCTTT,CASSIQQGSKVFF
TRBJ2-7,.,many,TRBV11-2,TGTGCCAGCAGCTTATACCTTGGCCCCTACGAGCAGTACTTC,CASSLYLGPYEQYF
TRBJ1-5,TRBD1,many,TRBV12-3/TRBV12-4,TGTGCCAGCAGTTCCGGAGGGGGCATCCAGCCCCAGCATTTT,CASSSGGGIQPQHF
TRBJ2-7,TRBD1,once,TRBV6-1,TGTGCCAGCAGTGAAGCTCTGGGACAGGCCGCTCCCTACGAGCAGTACTTC,CASSEALGQAAPYEQYF
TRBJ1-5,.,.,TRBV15,TGTGCCACCAGCAGTGTCAAGGTCATGTACAATCAGCCCCAGCCTTTT,CATSSVKVMYNQPQPF
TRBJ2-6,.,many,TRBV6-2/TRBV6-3,TGTGCCAGCAGTCAGATGGGGGCCTCTGGGGCCAACGTCCTGACTTTC,CASSQMGASGANVLTF
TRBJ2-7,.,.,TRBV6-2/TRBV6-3,TGTGCCACCAACTCCCCAACGTCGGCTGCCTACGAGCAGTACTTC,CATNSPTSAAYEQYF
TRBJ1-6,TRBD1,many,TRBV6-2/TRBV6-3,TGTGCCAGCAGTTACTCGGACAGGGGAAGTTCACCCCTCCACTTT,CASSYSDRGSSPLHF
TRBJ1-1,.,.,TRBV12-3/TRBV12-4,TGTGCCAGCAAGTCGCGGGCTGAAGCTTTCTTT,CASKSRAEAFF
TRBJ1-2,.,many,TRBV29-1,TGCAGCGTTGAAAGGGGTCCGAACTATGGCTACACCTTC,CSVERGPNYGYTF
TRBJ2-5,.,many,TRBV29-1,TGCAGCGTTCCAGGGCCGTACCAAGAGACCCAGTACTTC,CSVPGPYQETQYF
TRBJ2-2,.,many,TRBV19,TGTGCCAGTAGCGCTACAGCGAACACCGGGGAGCTGTTTTTT,CASSATANTGELFF
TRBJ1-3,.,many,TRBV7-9,TGTGCCAGCAGACCTCGGGGGGACGCTGGAAACACCATATATTTT,CASRPRGDAGNTIYF
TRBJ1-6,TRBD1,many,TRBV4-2,TGTGCCAGCAGCCAAACTGACAGGGAACATTCACCCCTCCACTTT,CASSQTDREHSPLHF
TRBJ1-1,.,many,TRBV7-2,TGTGCCAGCACCAGACTTGGTTTGAACACTGAAGCTTTCTTT,CASTRLGLNTEAFF
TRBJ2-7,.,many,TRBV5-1,TGCGCCAGCAGCCGGACAGAGGAGAGCTACGAGCAGTACTTC,CASSRTEESYEQYF
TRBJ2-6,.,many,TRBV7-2,TGTGCCAGCAGCTTGGGGACGGAGCCTCTCTGGTTCGGGGCCAACGTCCTGACTTTC,CASSLGTEPLWFGANVLTF
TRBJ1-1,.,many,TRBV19,TGTGCCAGTAGTATTTCCCCAACAGGGATAGGCACTGAAGCTTTCTTT,CASSISPTGIGTEAFF
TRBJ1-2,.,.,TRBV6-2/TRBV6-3,TGTGCCAGCAGTAACTCCCTGGGGGGACCTCACCATGGCTACACCTTC,CASSNSLGGPHHGYTF
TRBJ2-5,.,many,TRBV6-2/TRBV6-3,TGTGCCAGCACAACATATCAAGAGACCCAGTACTTC,CASTTYQETQYF
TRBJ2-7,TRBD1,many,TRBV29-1,TGCAGCGTTGAACCTACCGGGACAGGGGACTACGAGCAGTACTTC,CSVEPTGTGDYEQYF
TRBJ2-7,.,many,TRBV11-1,TGTGCCAGCAGCTTACCCCCAAAACTAGAATCCTACGAGCAGTACTTC,CASSLPPKLESYEQYF
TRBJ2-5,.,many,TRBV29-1,TGCAGCGTTGCGTACAGGGAGGGAGAGACCCAGTACTTC,CSVAYREGETQYF
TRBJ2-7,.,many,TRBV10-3,TGTGCCATTTCAAGGGAATCGGACTACGAGCAGTACTTC,CAISRESDYEQYF
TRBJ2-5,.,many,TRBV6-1,TGTGCCAGCAGCCCCCTTTCGGGTTCTGGAGAGACCCAGTACTTC,CASSPLSGSGETQYF
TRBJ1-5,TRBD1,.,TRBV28,TGTGCCAGCAGTTCAGACAGGGGTGGCCATCAGCCCCAGCATTTT,CASSSDRGGHQPQHF